The clone carrying this TCR beta chain was picked up many times. Its antigen remains unidentified. This sample was included in a study of human T cells and chemical hapten exposure. Looking at the study overall: 2% DPC was applied to roughly 2 cm by roughly 2 cm of upper inner arm skin for sensitization. Patch tests applied 0.01% DPC to the upper back, read at 6 days.

During construction of the library, unique molecular identifiers were attached to individual cDNA molecules for quantitative, reproducible TCR counting. One entry per CDR3 protein, called by TCRdb with MiXCR from the RACE reads. The sample includes tens of thousands of distinct CDR3 sequences, 7.5% to 8% of them seen just once. CDR3 length: 12 residues. Germline CDR1 KGHSH, CDR2 LQKENI. Trimming took off 4 bases at V and 1 base at J, with 4 bases between the two ends. As for time point: pre-sensitization, week 0. Treatment specified: therapeutic diphenylcyclopropenone sensitization with weekly scalp DPC. Study-level findings and limits: TCRs whose frequency exceeded 1 in 1000 remained the same following DPC sensitization.

The chain has TRBV18 and TRBJ1-1; no reliable D call. The source is a woman aged 45 to 65 with alopecia areata. Some clones in this sample may be carry-over from other donors' samples. The sequences come from whole blood, collected in connection with sensitization to the hapten diphenylcyclopropenone (DPC). CDR3 sequence reads: CASSRQNTEAFF. CDR3 coding DNA: TGTGCCAGCTCACGACAGAACACTGAAGCTTTCTTT.